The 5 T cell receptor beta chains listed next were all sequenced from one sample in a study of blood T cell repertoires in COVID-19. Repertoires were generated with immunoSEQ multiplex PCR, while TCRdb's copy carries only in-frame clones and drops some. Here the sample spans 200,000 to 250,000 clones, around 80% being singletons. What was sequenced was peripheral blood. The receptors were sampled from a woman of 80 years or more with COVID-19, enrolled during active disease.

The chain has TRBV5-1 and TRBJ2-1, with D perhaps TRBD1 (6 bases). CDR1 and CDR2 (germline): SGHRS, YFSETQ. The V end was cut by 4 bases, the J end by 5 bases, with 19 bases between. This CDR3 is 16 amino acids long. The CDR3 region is CASSPNLGQTNNEQFF. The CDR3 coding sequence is TGCGCCAGCAGCCCCAACCTCGGACAGACCAACAATGAGCAGTTCTTC. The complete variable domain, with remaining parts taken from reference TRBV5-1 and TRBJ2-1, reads KAGVTQTPRYLIKTRGQQVTLSCSPISGHRSVSWYQQTPGQGLQFLFEYFSETQRNKGNFPGRFSGRQFSNSRSEMNVSTLELGDSALYLCASSPNLGQTNNEQFFGPGTRLTVL.

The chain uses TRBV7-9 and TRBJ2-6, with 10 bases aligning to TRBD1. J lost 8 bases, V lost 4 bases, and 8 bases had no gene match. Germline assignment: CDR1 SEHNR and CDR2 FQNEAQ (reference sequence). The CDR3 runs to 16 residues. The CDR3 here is CASSSRQGAMTNVLTF. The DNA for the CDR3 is TGTGCCAGCAGCTCACGACAGGGGGCTATGACCAACGTCCTGACTTTC.

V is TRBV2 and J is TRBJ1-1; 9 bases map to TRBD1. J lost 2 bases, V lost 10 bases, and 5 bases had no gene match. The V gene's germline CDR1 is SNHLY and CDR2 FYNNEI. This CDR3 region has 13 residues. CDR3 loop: CATSTGGNTEAFF. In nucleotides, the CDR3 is TGTGCCACCTCGACAGGGGGTAACACTGAAGCTTTCTTT. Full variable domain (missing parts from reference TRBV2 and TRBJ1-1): EPEVTQTPSHQVTQMGQEVILRCVPISNHLYFYWYRQILGQKVEFLVSFYNNEISEKSEIFDDQFSVERPDGSNFTLKIRSTKLEDSAMYFCATSTGGNTEAFFGQGTRLTVV.

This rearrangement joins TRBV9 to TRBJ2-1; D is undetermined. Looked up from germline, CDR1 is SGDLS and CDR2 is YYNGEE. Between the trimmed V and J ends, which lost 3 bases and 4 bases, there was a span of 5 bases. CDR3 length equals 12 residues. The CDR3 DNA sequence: TGTGCCAGCAGCGGGCTGTACAATGAGCAGTTCTTC. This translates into CASSGLYNEQFF.

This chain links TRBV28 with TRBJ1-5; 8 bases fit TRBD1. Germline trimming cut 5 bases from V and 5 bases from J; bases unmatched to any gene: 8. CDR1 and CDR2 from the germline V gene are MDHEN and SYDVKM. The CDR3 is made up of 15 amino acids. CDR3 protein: CASSPSTGGHQPQHF. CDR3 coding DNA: TGTGCCAGCAGTCCCTCCACAGGGGGTCATCAGCCCCAGCATTTT.